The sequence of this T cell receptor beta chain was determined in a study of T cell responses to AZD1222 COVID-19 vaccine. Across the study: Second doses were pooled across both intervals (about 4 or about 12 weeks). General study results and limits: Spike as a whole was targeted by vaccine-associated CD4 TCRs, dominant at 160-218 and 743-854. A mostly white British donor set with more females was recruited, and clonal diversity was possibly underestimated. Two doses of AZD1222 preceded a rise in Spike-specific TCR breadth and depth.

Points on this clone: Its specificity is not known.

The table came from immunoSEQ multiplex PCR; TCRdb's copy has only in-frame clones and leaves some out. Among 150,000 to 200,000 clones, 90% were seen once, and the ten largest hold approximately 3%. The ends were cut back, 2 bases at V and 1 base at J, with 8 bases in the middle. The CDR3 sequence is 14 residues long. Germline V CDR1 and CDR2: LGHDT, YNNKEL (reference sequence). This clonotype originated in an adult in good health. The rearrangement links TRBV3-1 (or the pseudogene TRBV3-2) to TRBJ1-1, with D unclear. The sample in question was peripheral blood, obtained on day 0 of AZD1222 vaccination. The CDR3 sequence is CASSQRQQNTEAFF. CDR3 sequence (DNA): TGTGCCAGCAGCCAAAGGCAGCAGAACACTGAAGCTTTCTTT.